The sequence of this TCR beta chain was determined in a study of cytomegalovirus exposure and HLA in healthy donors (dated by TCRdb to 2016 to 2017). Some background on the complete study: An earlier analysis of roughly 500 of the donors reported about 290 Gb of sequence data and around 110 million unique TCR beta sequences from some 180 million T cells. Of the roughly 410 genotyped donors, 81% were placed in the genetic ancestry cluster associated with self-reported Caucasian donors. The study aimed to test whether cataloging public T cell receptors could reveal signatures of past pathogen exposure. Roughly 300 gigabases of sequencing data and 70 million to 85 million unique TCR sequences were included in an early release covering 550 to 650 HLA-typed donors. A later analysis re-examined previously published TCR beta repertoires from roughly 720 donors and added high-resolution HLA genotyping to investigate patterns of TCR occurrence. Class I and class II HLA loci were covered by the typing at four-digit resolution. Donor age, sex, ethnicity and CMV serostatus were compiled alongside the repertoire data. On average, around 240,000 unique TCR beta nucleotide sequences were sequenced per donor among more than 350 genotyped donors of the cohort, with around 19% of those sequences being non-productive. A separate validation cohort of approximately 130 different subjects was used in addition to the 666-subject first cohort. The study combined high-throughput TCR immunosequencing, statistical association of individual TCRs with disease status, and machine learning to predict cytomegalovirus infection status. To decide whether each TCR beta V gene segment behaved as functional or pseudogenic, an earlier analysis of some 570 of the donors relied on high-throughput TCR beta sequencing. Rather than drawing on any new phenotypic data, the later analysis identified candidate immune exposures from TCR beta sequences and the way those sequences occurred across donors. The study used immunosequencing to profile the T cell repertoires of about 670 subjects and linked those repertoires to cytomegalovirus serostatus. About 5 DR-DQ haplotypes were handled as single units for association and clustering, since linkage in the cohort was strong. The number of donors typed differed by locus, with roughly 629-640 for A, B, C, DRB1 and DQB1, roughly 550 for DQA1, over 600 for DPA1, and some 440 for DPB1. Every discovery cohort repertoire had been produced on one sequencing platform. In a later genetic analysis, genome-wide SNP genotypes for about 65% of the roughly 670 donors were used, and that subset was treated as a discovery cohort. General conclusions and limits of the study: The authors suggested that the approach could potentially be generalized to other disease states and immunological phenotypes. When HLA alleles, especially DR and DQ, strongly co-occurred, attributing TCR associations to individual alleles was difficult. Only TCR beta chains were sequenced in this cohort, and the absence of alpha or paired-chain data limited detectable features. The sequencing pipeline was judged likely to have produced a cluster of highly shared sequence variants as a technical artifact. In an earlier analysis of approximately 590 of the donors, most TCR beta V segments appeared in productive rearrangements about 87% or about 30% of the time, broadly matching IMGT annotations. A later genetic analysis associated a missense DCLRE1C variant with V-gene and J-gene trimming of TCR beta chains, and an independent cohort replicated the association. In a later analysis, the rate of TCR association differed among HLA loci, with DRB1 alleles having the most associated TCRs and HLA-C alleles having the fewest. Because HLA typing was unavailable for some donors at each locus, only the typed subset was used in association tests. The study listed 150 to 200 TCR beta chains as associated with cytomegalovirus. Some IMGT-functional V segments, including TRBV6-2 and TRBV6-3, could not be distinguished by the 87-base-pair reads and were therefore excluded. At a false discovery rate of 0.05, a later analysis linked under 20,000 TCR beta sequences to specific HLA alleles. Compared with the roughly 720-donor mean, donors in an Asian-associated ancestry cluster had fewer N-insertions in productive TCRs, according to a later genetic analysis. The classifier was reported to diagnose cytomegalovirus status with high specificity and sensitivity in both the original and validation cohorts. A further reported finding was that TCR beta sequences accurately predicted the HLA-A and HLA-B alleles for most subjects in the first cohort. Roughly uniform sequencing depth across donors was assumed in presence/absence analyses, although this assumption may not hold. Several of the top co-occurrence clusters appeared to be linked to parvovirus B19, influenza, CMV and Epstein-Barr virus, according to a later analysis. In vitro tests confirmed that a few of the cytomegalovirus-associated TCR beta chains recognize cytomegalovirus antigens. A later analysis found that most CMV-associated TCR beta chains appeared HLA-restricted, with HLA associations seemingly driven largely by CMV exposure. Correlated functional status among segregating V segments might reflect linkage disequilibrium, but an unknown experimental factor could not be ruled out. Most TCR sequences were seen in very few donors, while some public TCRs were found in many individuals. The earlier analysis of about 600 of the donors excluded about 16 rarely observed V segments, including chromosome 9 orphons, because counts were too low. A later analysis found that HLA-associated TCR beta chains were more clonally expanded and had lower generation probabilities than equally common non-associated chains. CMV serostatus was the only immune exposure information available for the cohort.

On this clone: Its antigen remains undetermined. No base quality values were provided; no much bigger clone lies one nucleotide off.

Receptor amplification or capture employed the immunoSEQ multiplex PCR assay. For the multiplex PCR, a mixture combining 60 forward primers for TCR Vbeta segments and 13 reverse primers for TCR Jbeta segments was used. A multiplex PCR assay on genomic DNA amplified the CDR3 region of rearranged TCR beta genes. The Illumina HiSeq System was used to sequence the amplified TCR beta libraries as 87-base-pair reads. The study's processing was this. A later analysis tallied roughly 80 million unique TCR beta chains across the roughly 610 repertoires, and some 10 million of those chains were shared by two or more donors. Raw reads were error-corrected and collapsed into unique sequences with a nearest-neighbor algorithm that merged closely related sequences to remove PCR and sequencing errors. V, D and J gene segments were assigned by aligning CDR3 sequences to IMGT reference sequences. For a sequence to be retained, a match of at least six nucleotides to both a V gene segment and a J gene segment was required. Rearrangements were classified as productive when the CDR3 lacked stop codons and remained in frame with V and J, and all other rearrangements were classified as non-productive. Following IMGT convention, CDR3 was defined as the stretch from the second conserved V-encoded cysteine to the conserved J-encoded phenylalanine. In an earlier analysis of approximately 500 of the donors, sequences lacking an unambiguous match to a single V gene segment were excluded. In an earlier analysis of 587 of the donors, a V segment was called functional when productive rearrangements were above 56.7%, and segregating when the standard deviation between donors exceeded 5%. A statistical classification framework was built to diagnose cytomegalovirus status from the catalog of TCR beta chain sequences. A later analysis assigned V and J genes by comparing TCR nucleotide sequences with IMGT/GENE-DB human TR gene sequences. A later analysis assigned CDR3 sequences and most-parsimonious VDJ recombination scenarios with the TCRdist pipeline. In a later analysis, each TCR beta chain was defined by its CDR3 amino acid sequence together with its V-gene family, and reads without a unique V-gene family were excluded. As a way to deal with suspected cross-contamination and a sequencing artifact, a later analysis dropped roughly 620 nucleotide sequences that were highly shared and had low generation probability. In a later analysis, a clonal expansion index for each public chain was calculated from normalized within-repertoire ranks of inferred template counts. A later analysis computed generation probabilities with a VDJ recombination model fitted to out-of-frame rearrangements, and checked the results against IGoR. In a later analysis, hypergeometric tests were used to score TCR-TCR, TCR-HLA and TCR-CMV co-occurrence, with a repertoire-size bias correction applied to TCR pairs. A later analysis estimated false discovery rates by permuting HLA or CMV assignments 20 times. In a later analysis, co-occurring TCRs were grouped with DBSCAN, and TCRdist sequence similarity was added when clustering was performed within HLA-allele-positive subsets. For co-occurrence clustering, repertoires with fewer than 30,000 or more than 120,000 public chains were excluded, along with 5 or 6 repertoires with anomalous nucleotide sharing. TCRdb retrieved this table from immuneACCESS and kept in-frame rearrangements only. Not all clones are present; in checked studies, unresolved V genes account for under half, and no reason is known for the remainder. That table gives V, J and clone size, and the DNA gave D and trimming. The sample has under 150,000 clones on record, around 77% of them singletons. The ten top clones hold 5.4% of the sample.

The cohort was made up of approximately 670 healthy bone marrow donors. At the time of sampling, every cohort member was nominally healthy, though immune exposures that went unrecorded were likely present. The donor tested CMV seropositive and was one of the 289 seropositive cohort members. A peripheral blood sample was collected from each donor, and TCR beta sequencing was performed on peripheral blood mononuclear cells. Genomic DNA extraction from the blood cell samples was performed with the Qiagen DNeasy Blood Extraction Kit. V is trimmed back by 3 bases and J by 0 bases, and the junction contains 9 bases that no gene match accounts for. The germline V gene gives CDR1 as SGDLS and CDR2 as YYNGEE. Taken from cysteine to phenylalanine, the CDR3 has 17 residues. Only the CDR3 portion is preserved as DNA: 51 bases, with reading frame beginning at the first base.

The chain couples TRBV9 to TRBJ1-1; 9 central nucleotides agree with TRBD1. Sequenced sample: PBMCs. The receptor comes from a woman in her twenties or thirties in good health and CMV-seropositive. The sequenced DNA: TGTGCCAGCAGCGACAAAGCGGACAGGGGTATGAACACTGAAGCTTTCTTT. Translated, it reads CASSDKADRGMNTEAFF.